This T cell receptor beta chain derives from a study of OX40 agonist ivuxolimab in advanced cancers. Looking at the study overall: Patients in the trial were receiving intravenous ivuxolimab every 2 weeks, at doses of 0.01 to 10 mg/kg. The study enrolled dose-escalation patients with hepatocellular carcinoma, melanoma, renal cell or head and neck cancer. General study results and limits: CD4+ and CD8+ T cells in blood underwent clonal expansion by week 6 at 0.1 to 3.0 mg/kg. At 0.1-3.0 mg/kg, partial responders had clonal expansion among the lowest observed.

Clones were read by immunoSEQ multiplex PCR, and TCRdb kept only the in-frame ones, dropping some. The table lists 45,000 to 60,000 clones, approximately 83% of them singletons, with 2.5% to 3.5% in the top ten. This clone was seen a few times. What it binds is unknown. CDR3 size: 15 residues. Germline V gene data show CDR1 as SGHRS and CDR2 as YFSETQ. V gave up 5 bases and J gave up 4 bases; unmatched junction bases: 8. This chain joins TRBV5-1 and TRBJ1-4; 7 bases are shared with TRBD1. This sequence originates from an adult with an advanced solid tumor such as melanoma, head and neck, liver or kidney cancer. The sequencing here drew on CD4+ or CD8+ T cells sorted from blood, taken in a trial of the OX40 agonist ivuxolimab. Here the CDR3 DNA reads TGCGCCAGCAGGGGTAGGGACAGCCTTAATGAAAAACTGTTTTTT. Its protein is CASRGRDSLNEKLFF.